The TCR beta chain described here comes from a study of control samples from healthy donors and cancer patients. The protocol was immunoSEQ multiplex PCR, while the TCRdb copy is restricted to in-frame clones and leaves out a portion. The sample records 98,000 or so clones, approximately 82% being singletons. The sequence derives from a man aged 18 to 35 in good health. What was sequenced was blood.

CDR3 coding DNA: TGTGCCAGCAGCCCAAGACAGGCCAGCTCCTACAATGAGCAGTTCTTC. Its protein is CASSPRQASSYNEQFF. The rearrangement joins TRBV7-9 to TRBJ2-1, with D possibly TRBD1 on 6 matching bases. This CDR3 contains 16 residues. CDR1 SEHNR and CDR2 FQNEAQ come from the germline V gene (reference sequence). The ends were cut back, 5 bases at V and 0 bases at J, with 14 bases in the middle.